The source of this T cell receptor (beta chain) is a study of blood T cell repertoires in COVID-19. Turning to the study itself: Spain, Italy and the United States supplied samples that represented acute and convalescent COVID-19. PBMCs, B-cell-depleted T cells, or T cells provided the cDNA or gDNA that made up the material.

The CDR3 has 14 amino acids. The V end was cut by 0 bases, the J end by 1 base, with 7 bases between. CDR1 is SGHRS and CDR2 is YFSETQ in the germline V gene. Seattle participants joined during active infection and were tracked over time. This clone was seen more than once but under ten times. In the original analysis: Estimation of nucleated cell counts was performed using reference gene primer amplification. TCRdb's copy holds only in-frame clones and misses some; the assay was immunoSEQ multiplex PCR. The V and J calls and clone size were taken over from that table, and D and trimming were inferred from the DNA. The sample includes about 180,000 clones, roughly 81% of them seen just once.

The gene calls are TRBV5-1 and TRBJ1-1, with D unresolved. The TCR sequence derives from a woman older than 75 with COVID-19, enrolled during active disease. The sample taken for sequencing was peripheral blood. The CDR3 DNA follows: TGCGCCAGCAGCTTGGGGGCAGAGAACACTGAAGCTTTCTTT. This encodes CASSLGAENTEAFF.